This T cell receptor beta chain was identified during a study of shared clonotypes between healthy human individuals. Profiled with immunoSEQ multiplex PCR; TCRdb holds only in-frame clones, not every one. This table has over 2 million clones, 85% to 95% appearing once. The V and J ends lost 1 base and 5 bases, in that order; junction bases with no gene match: 1. Germline CDR1 and CDR2: SGHRS and YFSETQ. There are 14 residues in the CDR3. Everyone who donated was a Caucasian adult who lived in Nashville, Tennessee. The sequenced material came from naive CD4+ T cells sorted from blood. Sample subset: CD45RA+ positively selected. This TCR derives from a man aged 18 to 35 in good health. The gene calls are TRBV5-1 and TRBJ2-3, with TRBD2 matching 10 bases. CDR3 sequence reads: CASSLLAGEDTQYF. CDR3 coding DNA: TGCGCCAGCAGCTTGCTAGCGGGGGAAGATACGCAGTATTTT.